Given below is one T cell receptor (beta chain) in context. This sample is part of a study of blood T cell repertoires in COVID-19. Study-level information: T cells, B-cell-depleted T cells, or PBMCs provided the cDNA or gDNA that served as material.

Germline trimming cut 2 bases from V and 0 bases from J; bases unmatched to any gene: 13. The CDR3 extends over 18 amino acids. The V gene's germline CDR1 is SGHTA and CDR2 FQGNSA. In the source study's methods: Estimates of nucleated cell counts were drawn from the amplification of reference gene primers. TCRdb's table, derived via immunoSEQ multiplex PCR, lists solely in-frame clones and lacks some. The V and J calls and clone size were taken over from that table, and D and trimming were inferred from the DNA. The table records around 300,000 clones, roughly 89% of them present only once. Recruits, aged about 18 to 100 years, lived in 20 to 30 US areas. Participants' reported clinical history set cohort assignment.

The sequencing sample was made of PBMCs or T cells enriched from blood (not recorded which). This TCR came from a woman between 18 and 30 years old with acute COVID-19. The rearrangement joins TRBV7-2 to TRBJ2-7; 7 positions match TRBD2. This chain's CDR3 is CASSLTMGEGGSSYEQYF. The DNA of the CDR3 is TGTGCCAGCAGCTTAACGATGGGAGAAGGCGGGAGCTCCTACGAGCAGTACTTC.